This is a list of T cell receptor beta chains from one sample in a study of beta chain features in type 1 diabetes. Profiling relied on immunoSEQ multiplex PCR, and the TCRdb table lists in-frame clones only, not all of them. Among 500,000 to 800,000 clones listed, 9.5% to 15% were seen once. Specimen: naive CD4+ T cells from blood. The source is a man aged 25-45 years with type 1 diabetes. CDR3s leave out the opening cysteine and the closing phenylalanine or tryptophan. Each record gives: V gene, D gene, J gene, CDR3 protein. A D gene is named only where the DNA matches it firmly.

>TRBV7-9|-|TRBJ2-7
ASGDSGSYEQY
>TRBV19|-|TRBJ1-2
ASSIDKAVGYT
>TRBV7-9|-|TRBJ2-7
ASSLDRRDYEQY
>TRBV18|TRBD1|TRBJ2-2
ASSPDRATGELF
>TRBV29-1|TRBD2|TRBJ2-1
SVWAGGLYNEQF
>TRBV5-4|TRBD1|TRBJ1-1
ASSSQPGTGGTEAF
>TRBV10-3|-|TRBJ1-1
AISAGQQSEAF
>TRBV5-1|TRBD2|TRBJ2-1
ASSLGASGNEQF
>TRBV9|-|TRBJ2-1
ASSGGSGVYNEQF
>TRBV2|TRBD2|TRBJ2-5
ASSRLAGTQETQY
>TRBV4-1|-|TRBJ2-3
ASSHSGTDTQY
>TRBV4-1|-|TRBJ2-1
ASSQVFSNEQF
>TRBV2|-|TRBJ1-3
ASPQGPGNTIY
>TRBV19|TRBD1|TRBJ1-2
ASSRDRFGYT
>TRBV5-6|-|TRBJ1-6
ASSWGLINSPLH
>TRBV18|-|TRBJ2-1
ASSANNEQF
>TRBV6-6|TRBD1|TRBJ1-5
ASSLPGQGNQPQH
>TRBV9|TRBD2|TRBJ2-3
ASSVGASGAPTTQY
>TRBV6-5|-|TRBJ2-7
ATRTGNFEQY
>TRBV7-9|TRBD1|TRBJ1-5
ASSTTGEVQPQH
>TRBV7-3|-|TRBJ1-1
ASSAQARDTEAF
>TRBV7-2|TRBD1|TRBJ2-2
ASSRTGTTGELF
>TRBV29-1|TRBD1|TRBJ1-2
SGGDSNYGYT
>TRBV6-6|-|TRBJ1-6
ASSYSPGLNSPLH